This T cell receptor beta chain is from a study of immune evolution from preneoplasia to lung adenocarcinoma. Remarks on this clone: As yet, its antigen is unknown.

Study-level points and caveats: Highest clonality occurred in KRAS-mutant, not EGFR-mutant or double wild-type, nodules.

Measured with immunoSEQ multiplex PCR; TCRdb has only the in-frame clones, and not every one. This sample has 12,000 or so clones, with more than 70% found just once. The CDR3 consists of 15 residues. V lost 3 bases to trimming and J lost 2 bases, with 10 bases between them. Germline loops: CDR1 MDHEN, CDR2 SYDVKM. The clonotype comes from a person between 50 and 69 years old with lung adenocarcinoma. The chain links TRBV28 to TRBJ2-2, with D perhaps TRBD2 (5 bases). Source material: FFPE tissue from an adenomatous hyperplasia lung lesion. Specified subset: atypical adenomatous hyperplasia (AAH), lung preneoplasia. CDR3 nucleotide sequence: TGTGCCAGCAGTTTCAACACGGGAAACACCGGGGAGCTGTTTTTT. This gives the protein CASSFNTGNTGELFF. The variable domain in full, completed from reference TRBV28 and TRBJ2-2, reads DVKVTQSSRYLVKRTGEKVFLECVQDMDHENMFWYRQDPGLGLRLIYFSYDVKMKEKGDIPEGYSVSREKKERFSLILESASTNQTSMYLCASSFNTGNTGELFFGEGSRLTVL.